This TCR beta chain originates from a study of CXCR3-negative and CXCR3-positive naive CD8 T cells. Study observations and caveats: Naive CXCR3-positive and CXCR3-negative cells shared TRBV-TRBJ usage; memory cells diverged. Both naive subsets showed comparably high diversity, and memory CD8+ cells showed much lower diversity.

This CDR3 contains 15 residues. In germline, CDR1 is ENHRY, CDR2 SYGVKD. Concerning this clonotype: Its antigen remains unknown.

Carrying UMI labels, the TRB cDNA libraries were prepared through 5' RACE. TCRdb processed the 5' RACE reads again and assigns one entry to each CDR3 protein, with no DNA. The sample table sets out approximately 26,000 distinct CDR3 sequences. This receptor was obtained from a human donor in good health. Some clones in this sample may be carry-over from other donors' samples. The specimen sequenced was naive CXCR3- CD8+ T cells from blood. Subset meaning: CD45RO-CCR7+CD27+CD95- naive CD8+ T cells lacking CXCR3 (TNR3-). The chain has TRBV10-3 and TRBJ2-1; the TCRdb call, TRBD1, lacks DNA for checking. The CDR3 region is CAISQRTGLIDEQFF.